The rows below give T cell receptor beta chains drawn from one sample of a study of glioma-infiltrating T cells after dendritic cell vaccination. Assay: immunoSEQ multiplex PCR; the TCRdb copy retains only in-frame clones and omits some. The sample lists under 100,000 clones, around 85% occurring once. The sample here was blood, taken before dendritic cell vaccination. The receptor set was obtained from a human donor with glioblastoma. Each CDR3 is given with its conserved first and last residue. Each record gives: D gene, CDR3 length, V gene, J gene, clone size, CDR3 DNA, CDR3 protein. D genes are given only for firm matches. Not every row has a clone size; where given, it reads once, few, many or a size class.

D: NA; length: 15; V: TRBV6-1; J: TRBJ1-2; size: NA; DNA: TGTGCCAGCATTTTCAGCGCGATAGCTAACTATGGCTACACCTTC; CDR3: CASIFSAIANYGYTF
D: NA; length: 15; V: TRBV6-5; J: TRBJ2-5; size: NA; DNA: TGTGCCAGCAGTTGGGGGCCGGGACAACAAGAGACCCAGTACTTC; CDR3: CASSWGPGQQETQYF
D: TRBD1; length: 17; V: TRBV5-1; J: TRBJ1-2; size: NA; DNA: TGCGCCAGCAGCCAAACAGGGGTAGGAGTGAGGAACTATGGCTACACCTTC; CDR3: CASSQTGVGVRNYGYTF
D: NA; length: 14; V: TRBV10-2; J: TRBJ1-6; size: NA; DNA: TGCGCCAGCAGTGAGTACAGGAAGAATTCACCCCTCCACTTT; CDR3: CASSEYRKNSPLHF
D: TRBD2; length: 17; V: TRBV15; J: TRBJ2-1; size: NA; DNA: TGTGCCACCAGCAGAGCTGGGGGGTCTAGCGGGAGTTACGAGCAGTTCTTC; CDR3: CATSRAGGSSGSYEQFF
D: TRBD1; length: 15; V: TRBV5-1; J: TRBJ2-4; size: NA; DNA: TGCGCCAGCAGCGCCGACAGGGGAACCAAAAACATTCAGTACTTC; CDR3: CASSADRGTKNIQYF
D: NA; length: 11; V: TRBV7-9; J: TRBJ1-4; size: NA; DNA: TGTGCCGGTCAGATTAATGAAAAACTGTTTTTT; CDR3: CAGQINEKLFF
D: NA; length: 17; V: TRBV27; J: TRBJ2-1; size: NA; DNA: TGTGCCAGCAGTCCTCCCGGACAGATCCTTTCCTACAATGAGCAGTTCTTC; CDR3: CASSPPGQILSYNEQFF
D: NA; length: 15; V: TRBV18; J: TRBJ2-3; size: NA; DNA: TGTGCCAGCTCCCTACAGGGCGGACTCACAGATACGCAGTATTTT; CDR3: CASSLQGGLTDTQYF
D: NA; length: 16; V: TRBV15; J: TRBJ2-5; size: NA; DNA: TGTGCCACCAGCAGATCGCTGCAGGGGTTTCAAGAGACCCAGTACTTC; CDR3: CATSRSLQGFQETQYF
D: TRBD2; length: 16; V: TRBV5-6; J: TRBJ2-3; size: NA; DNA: TGTGCCAGCAGCTTGGCTAGCGGGACTAGCACAGATACGCAGTATTTT; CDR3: CASSLASGTSTDTQYF
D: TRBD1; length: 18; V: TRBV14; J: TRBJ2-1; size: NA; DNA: TGTGCCAGCAGCCAAGTCAGGGCAGGGGGCTGGGCCTACAATGAGCAGTTCTTC; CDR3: CASSQVRAGGWAYNEQFF
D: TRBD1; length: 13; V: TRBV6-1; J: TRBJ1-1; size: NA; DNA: TGTGCCAGCTCAGGACAGGGGAACACTGAAGCTTTCTTT; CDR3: CASSGQGNTEAFF
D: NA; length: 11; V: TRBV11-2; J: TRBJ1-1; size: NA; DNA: TGTGCCAGCAGCTCGTACACTGAAGCTTTCTTT; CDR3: CASSSYTEAFF
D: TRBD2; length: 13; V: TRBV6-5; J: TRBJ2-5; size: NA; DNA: TGTGCCAGCAGACTAGCGGGAGAAGAGACCCAGTACTTC; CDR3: CASRLAGEETQYF
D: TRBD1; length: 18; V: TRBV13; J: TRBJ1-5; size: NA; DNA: TGTGCCAGCAGCTTAAGGGCAGGGGGCTGGTACGGCAATCAGCCCCAGCATTTT; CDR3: CASSLRAGGWYGNQPQHF
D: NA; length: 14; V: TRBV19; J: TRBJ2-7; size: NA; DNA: TGTGCCAGTACTTCCTCGGACAACTCCTACGAGCAGTACTTC; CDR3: CASTSSDNSYEQYF
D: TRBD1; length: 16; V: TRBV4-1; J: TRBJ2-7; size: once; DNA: TGCGCCAGCAGCCAAGATACAGGACAGGGAATTTACGAGCAGTACTTC; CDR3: CASSQDTGQGIYEQYF
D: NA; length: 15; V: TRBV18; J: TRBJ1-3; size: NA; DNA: TGTGCCAGCTCACCAACGACAGGTCCTGGAAACACCATATATTTT; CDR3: CASSPTTGPGNTIYF
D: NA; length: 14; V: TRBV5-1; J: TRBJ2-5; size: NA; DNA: TGCGCCAGCAGCTTGGGGAGGGGCCAAGAGACCCAGTACTTC; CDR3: CASSLGRGQETQYF
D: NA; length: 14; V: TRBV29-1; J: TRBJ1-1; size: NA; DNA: TGCAGCGGCGTCAGTGACAGAGTGAACACTGAAGCTTTCTTT; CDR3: CSGVSDRVNTEAFF
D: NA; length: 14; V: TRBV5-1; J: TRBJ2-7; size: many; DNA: TGCGCCAGCAGCCAGGAGGGGGCTGTCTACGAGCAGTACTTC; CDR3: CASSQEGAVYEQYF
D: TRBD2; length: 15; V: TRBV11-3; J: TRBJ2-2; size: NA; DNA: TGTGCCAGCAGCTATAGCGGGTCGAACACCGGGGAGCTGTTTTTT; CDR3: CASSYSGSNTGELFF
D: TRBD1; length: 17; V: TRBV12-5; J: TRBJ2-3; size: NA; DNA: TGTGCTAGTGGTTCCGCCCTGACAGGGGGCGGGACAGATACGCAGTATTTT; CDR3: CASGSALTGGGTDTQYF
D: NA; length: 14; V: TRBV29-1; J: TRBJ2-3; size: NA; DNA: TGCAGCGTTGTTCAAAGGGGGTCAGTTGGTACGCAGTATTTT; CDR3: CSVVQRGSVGTQYF
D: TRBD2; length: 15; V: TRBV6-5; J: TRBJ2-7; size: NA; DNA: TGTGCCAGCAGCCCGATTGGGGGGGTCAGTGACGAGCAGTACTTC; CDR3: CASSPIGGVSDEQYF
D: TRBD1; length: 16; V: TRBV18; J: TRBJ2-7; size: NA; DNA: TGTGCCAGCTCGAGATACCGGGACAGGGTACGCTACGAGCAGTACTTC; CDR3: CASSRYRDRVRYEQYF
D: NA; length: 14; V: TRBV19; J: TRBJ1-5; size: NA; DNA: TGTGCCAGTAGTATAGGCCTATGGTATCAGCCCCAGCATTTT; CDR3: CASSIGLWYQPQHF
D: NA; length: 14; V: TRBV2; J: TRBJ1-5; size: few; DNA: TGTGCCAGCAAGCGGGGACAAAGCAATCAGCCCCAGCATTTT; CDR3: CASKRGQSNQPQHF
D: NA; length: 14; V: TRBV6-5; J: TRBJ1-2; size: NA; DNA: TGTGCCAGCAGTTACTCGTCAGGGAGGTATGGCTACACCTTC; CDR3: CASSYSSGRYGYTF
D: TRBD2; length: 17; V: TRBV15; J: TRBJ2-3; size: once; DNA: TGTGCCACCAGCAGAGGGGAAGCGGGGGCGGTCCCAGATACGCAGTATTTT; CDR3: CATSRGEAGAVPDTQYF